Included here is one T cell receptor beta chain sequence, with context. Joint extraction of RNA and DNA used about 17-32 mg of bulk tissue that was unsorted. The CDR3 runs 14 residues. From germline, CDR1 is LNHNV and CDR2 YYDKDF (reference sequence). V was pared by 4 bases and J by 10 bases, with 19 bases between. Priming with a constant-region primer yielded TCR beta cDNA from 450 to 600 ng total RNA. Libraries covering TCR beta were generated through three nested multiplex PCR rounds (using a slightly modified ARM-PCR). Two initial PCR rounds of ten to eleven cycles each paired TRBV1-TRBV30 forward primers with a C-beta reverse primer. MiXCR, applied by TCRdb to the multiplex PCR reads, yields one record per CDR3 protein. The data show approximately 110,000 distinct CDR3 sequences, around two thirds seen once. These data come from a study of tumor-infiltrating lymphocytes in primary liver carcinoma.

The sequence derives from an older woman with primary liver carcinoma and hepatitis B virus infection. V gene TRBV15 combines with J gene TRBJ1-1, with no clear D. The sequencing sample was made of liver tumor tissue from sampling region 1. Subset of the sample: tumor region T1, superior pole. The CDR3 region is CATSITGGFSGAFF. The CDR3 DNA reads as TGTGCCACCAGCATCACCGGAGGATTTAGCGGAGCTTTCTTT.